The 6 T cell receptor beta chains presented below share a single source sample, sequenced in a study of blood T cells in healthy people across ages. Next came a second PCR, run for roughly 6 to 11 cycles, which used a sample-barcoded 5' primer along with a J-beta primer mix. TCRdb ran MiXCR on the 5' RACE reads and lists one entry per CDR3 protein. The data show roughly 1.4 million distinct CDR3 sequences, with almost 60% seen just once and 6.5% to 8.5% held by the top ten. Sequencing was carried out using blood. These receptors were obtained from a young man in good health.

This clonotype turned up a few times. The chain employs TRBV2 and TRBJ2-1; D not certain. Germline CDR1 and CDR2: SNHLY and FYNNEI. This CDR3 contains 15 residues. The V gene lost 8 bases and the J gene lost 3 bases, with 17 bases spanning the gap. The CDR3 coding sequence is TGTGCCAGCGCCCAACGGGCTAACAACTACAATGAGCAGTTCTTC. Translation: CASAQRANNYNEQFF.

This chain joins TRBV20-1 and TRBJ2-7, with D possibly matching TRBD1 (6 bases). CDR1 is DFQATT and CDR2 is SNEGSKA in the germline V gene (reference sequence). The V and J ends lost 4 bases and 3 bases respectively, with 19 bases between them. The CDR3 runs 15 residues. The CDR3: CSAIALDSSYYEQYF. For the CDR3, the DNA is TGCAGTGCTATCGCCCTGGACAGTTCATACTACGAGCAGTACTTC.

V gene TRBV7-2 combines with J gene TRBJ2-1, with a tentative D call TRBD2 (5 bases). The CDR3 runs to 14 residues. V gave up 3 bases and J gave up 3 bases, with 9 bases separating them. Germline loops: CDR1 SGHTA, CDR2 FQGNSA. The CDR3 loop reads CASSFLAGYNEQFF. The CDR3 DNA sequence: TGTGCCAGCAGCTTCCTAGCAGGCTACAATGAGCAGTTCTTC.

The chain combines TRBV11-2 with TRBJ2-3; 10 positions match TRBD2. The CDR3 covers 16 residues. The J segment lost 0 bases and the V segment lost 3 bases, leaving 3 bases of the junction unmatched. The germline gives CDR1 SGHAT, CDR2 FQNNGV. CDR3 coding DNA: TGTGCCAGCAGCTTTCCGACTAGCGGGAGCACAGATACGCAGTATTTT. It yields the protein CASSFPTSGSTDTQYF.

The chain links TRBV4-3 to TRBJ1-1, with D possibly matching TRBD1 (5 bases). This CDR3 has 13 amino acids. CDR1 is LGHNA and CDR2 is YSLEER in the germline V gene. The ends were cut back, 4 bases at V and 12 bases at J, with 18 bases in the middle. CDR3 amino acids: CASSPGTPGGTFF. CDR3 DNA sequence: TGCGCCAGCAGCCCGGGGACCCCCGGGGGAACTTTCTTT.

The chain carries TRBV6-6 and TRBJ2-1; D might be TRBD1 (6 bases). Germline V gives CDR1 MNHNY, CDR2 SVGAGI (reference sequence). The V end was cut by 2 bases, the J end by 4 bases, with 9 bases between. This CDR3 is built from 14 residues. CDR3 region: CASSYGTIYNEQFF. For the CDR3, the DNA is TGTGCCAGCAGTTACGGGACAATTTACAATGAGCAGTTCTTC.